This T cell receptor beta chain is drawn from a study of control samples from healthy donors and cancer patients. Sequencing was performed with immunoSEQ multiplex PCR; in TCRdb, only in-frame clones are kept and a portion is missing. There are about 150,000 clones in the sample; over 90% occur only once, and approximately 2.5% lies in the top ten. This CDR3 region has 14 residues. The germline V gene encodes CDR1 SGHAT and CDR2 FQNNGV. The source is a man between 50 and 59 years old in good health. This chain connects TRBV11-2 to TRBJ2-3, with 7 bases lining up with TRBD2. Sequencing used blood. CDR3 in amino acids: CAGVASGYTDTQYF. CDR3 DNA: TGTGCTGGGGTGGCTAGCGGTTACACAGATACGCAGTATTTT.